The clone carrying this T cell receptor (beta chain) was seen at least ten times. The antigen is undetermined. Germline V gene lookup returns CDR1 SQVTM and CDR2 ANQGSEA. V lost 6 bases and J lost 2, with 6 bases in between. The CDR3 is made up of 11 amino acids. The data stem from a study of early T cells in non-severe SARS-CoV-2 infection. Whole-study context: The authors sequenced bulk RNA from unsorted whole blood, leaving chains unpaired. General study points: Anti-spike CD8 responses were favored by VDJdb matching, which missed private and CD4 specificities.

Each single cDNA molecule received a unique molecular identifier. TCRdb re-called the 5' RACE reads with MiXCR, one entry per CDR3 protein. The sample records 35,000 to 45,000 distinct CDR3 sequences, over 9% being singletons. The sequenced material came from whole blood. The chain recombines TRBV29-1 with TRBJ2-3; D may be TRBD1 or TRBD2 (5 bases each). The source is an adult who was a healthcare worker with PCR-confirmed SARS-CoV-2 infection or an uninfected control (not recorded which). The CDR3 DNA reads TGCAGCGTGGGGGACACAGATACGCAGTATTTT. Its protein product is CSVGDTDTQYF.